This T cell receptor (beta chain) originates from a study of blood T cells in healthy people across ages. General study findings and limits: Without sorted subsets, naive and antigen-experienced compartments could not be conclusively compared. Any changes in expanded clonotypes were possibly confounded, as donor CMV status remained unknown.

In germline, CDR1 is LNHDA, CDR2 SQIVND (reference sequence). Trimming took off 4 bases at V and 0 bases at J, with 12 bases between the two ends. The CDR3 contains 15 residues. This clonotype has only one observation. The antigen is undetermined. Together with a sample-barcoded 5' primer, a J-beta primer mix was included in a second PCR lasting roughly 6 to 12 cycles. A template-switch adaptor that had 12 random nucleotides put a tag on each cDNA molecule. TCRdb analysed the 5' RACE reads with MiXCR anew, one entry per CDR3 protein. The sample yields approximately 1.5 million distinct CDR3 sequences, 30% to 35% seen once.

This chain joins TRBV19 and TRBJ1-1, with D unresolved. The receptor's source is a woman in her 30s in good health. Sequenced input: blood. The CDR3 sequence: CASSSPATLNTEAFF. DNA of the CDR3: TGTGCCAGTAGTAGTCCCGCAACTCTGAACACTGAAGCTTTCTTT.